The clone carrying this T cell receptor (beta chain) was counted at least ten times. The data originate from a study of T cells in Graves' hyperthyroidism and ophthalmopathy. Researchers amplified the TCR beta CDR3 regions from RNA transcripts. The TCR CDR3 was amplified in a first-round RT-PCR using the HTBI primer set. TCRdb reprocessed the multiplex PCR reads via MiXCR and lists one record per CDR3 protein. This table holds about 640,000 distinct CDR3 sequences, roughly 20% found once. The TCR sequence derives from a young man with Graves' ophthalmopathy. Sequencing was carried out using blood.

CDR3 sequence (DNA): TGCGCCAGCAGCTCGGTAGCGGGGGCGTCAGATACGCAGTATTTT. Translation: CASSSVAGASDTQYF. The V and J genes are TRBV5-1 and TRBJ2-3, with 9 bases aligning to TRBD2. CDR1 and CDR2 from the germline V gene are SGHRS and YFSETQ. There are 15 residues in the CDR3. J was trimmed by 4 bases and V by 3 bases; bases with no gene match: 6.